What follows are 8 T cell receptor beta chains derived from one specimen sequenced in a study of shared clonotypes between healthy human individuals. Profiling relied on immunoSEQ multiplex PCR, and the TCRdb table lists in-frame clones only, not all of them. The table has some 580,000 clones, 97% seen once. The sequencing sample was made of naive CD4+ T cells sorted from blood. The subset denotes: CD45RA+ positively selected. These receptors were obtained from a woman between 25 and 40 years old in good health.

The CDR3 protein is CASSLWRRSIGEQFF. The CDR3 DNA reads TGTGCCAGCAGTTTGTGGCGGCGCTCTATAGGCGAGCAGTTCTTC. The chain uses TRBV27 and TRBJ2-1; D call uncertain. Germline V CDR1 and CDR2: MNHEY, SMNVEV (reference sequence). The V and J ends lost 3 bases and 10 bases respectively, with 19 bases between them. This CDR3 contains 15 residues.

The chain uses TRBV28 and TRBJ1-2, with no clear D. CDR1 and CDR2 (germline): MDHEN, SYDVKM. The V and J ends lost 6 bases and 3 bases respectively, with 11 bases between them. This CDR3 contains 13 residues. The DNA of the CDR3 is TGTGCCAGCAGCCCCGGACGTTACTATGGCTACACCTTC. Translation gives CASSPGRYYGYTF.

The chain combines TRBV6-5 with TRBJ2-1; 7 nucleotides line up with TRBD1. CDR1 and CDR2 (germline): MNHEY, SVGAGI. CDR3 size: 15 residues. Trimming at V came to 7 bases and at J to 3 bases, leaving 9 bases not matched to a gene. The CDR3, as DNA: TGTGCCAGCAAAACCGGGACAGAGATCTACAATGAGCAGTTCTTC. This codes for CASKTGTEIYNEQFF.

This sequence joins TRBV10-2 and TRBJ1-4, with 7 bases lining up with TRBD1. The CDR3 length is 14 residues. Germline V gene sequence: CDR1 WSHSY, CDR2 SAAADI. After removal of 0 bases from V and 8 bases from J, the junction contained 3 bases not matched to a gene. CDR3 sequence reads: CASSESGQVEKLFF. The CDR3 DNA reads TGCGCCAGCAGTGAGTCTGGACAGGTAGAAAAACTGTTTTTT.

The V gene is TRBV27, the J gene TRBJ2-1; a weak D match, TRBD1 (5 bases). This CDR3 contains 15 residues. V lost 7 bases and J lost 6, with 19 bases in between. Germline CDR1 is MNHEY and CDR2 is SMNVEV (reference sequence). The CDR3 DNA sequence: TGTGCCAGCAACTCGCCTGCCGGTAGGGGCAATGAGCAGTTCTTC. It yields the protein CASNSPAGRGNEQFF.

The V gene is TRBV6-5, the J gene TRBJ2-7; no clear D. Germline lookup yields CDR1 MNHEY and CDR2 SVGAGI. V was clipped by 1 base and J by 7 bases, with 11 bases between them. This CDR3 is built from 13 residues. This CDR3 is CASSYFDNGEQYF. DNA of the CDR3: TGTGCCAGCAGTTACTTTGATAACGGGGAGCAGTACTTC.

The rearrangement joins TRBV11-3 to TRBJ2-1; weak D call: TRBD2 (6 bases). In germline, CDR1 is SGHNT, CDR2 YENEEA. V shed 5 bases and J shed 8 bases, with 22 bases lying between them. The CDR3 loop spans 16 amino acids. The CDR3 region is CASSPRGTSSGDEQFF. As DNA, the CDR3 is TGTGCCAGCAGCCCAAGGGGCACTAGCTCTGGGGATGAGCAGTTCTTC. Drawing the rest from reference TRBV11-3 and TRBJ2-1, the complete variable domain is EAGVVQSPRYKIIEKKQPVAFWCNPISGHNTLYWYLQNLGQGPELLIRYENEEAVDDSQLPKDRFSAERLKGVDSTLKIQPAELGDSAVYLCASSPRGTSSGDEQFFGPGTRLTVL.

The chain carries TRBV10-1 and TRBJ2-5, with D possibly TRBD2 on 5 matching bases. The CDR3 sequence is 14 residues long. CDR1 is WNHNN and CDR2 is SYGVQD in the germline V gene (reference sequence). The V and J ends lost 8 bases and 4 bases respectively, with 17 bases between them. DNA of the CDR3: TGCGCCAGCTCTCAGCGGCGAGGGCGAGAGACCCAGTACTTC. Its translation is CASSQRRGRETQYF.